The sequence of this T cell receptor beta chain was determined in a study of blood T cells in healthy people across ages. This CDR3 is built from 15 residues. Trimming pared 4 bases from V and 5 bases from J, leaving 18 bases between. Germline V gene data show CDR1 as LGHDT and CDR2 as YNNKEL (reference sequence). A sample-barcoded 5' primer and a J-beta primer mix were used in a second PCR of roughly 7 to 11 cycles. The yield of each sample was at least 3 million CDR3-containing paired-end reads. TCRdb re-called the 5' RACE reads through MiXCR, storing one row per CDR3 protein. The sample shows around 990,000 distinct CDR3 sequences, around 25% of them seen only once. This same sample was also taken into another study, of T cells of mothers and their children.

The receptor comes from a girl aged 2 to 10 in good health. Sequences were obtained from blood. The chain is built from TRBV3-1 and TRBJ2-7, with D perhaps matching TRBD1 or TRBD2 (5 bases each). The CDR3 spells CASSPVEGNVNEQYF. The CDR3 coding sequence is TGTGCCAGCAGCCCTGTTGAGGGGAACGTGAACGAGCAGTACTTC.